The sequence of this TCR beta chain was determined in a study of glioma-infiltrating T cells after dendritic cell vaccination. In the study overall: Monocyte-derived dendritic cells, cultured 6 to 7 days with IL-4 and GM-CSF, were pulsed with autologous tumor lysate.

The PCR used 60 V beta and 13 J beta primers. Assay: immunoSEQ multiplex PCR; the TCRdb copy retains only in-frame clones and omits some. Of about 92,000 clones listed, 80% to 90% are singletons. The CDR3 extends over 13 amino acids. The V end was cut by 5 bases, the J end by 4 bases, with 9 bases between. CDR1 LNHDA and CDR2 SQIVND come from the germline V gene (reference sequence). About this clone itself: Its antigen is undetermined.

Findings and caveats of the study: Only a small number of patients had complete blood and tumor samples.

Isocitrate dehydrogenase mutation was absent in all glioblastoma patients. V is TRBV19 and J is TRBJ1-5; TRBD1 is a possible D gene (6 bases). The specimen was blood, collected before dendritic cell vaccination. This sequence originates from a human donor with glioblastoma. CDR3 in DNA: TGTGCCAGTAGTTCACAGGGTAATCAGCCCCAGCATTTT. Translated, it gives CASSSQGNQPQHF.